This record concerns one T cell receptor (beta chain) sequence. What it binds is not known. The donor population consisted of healthy HIV-negative adults with no recent acute infections or vaccinations. Caucasian adults residing in Nashville, Tennessee made up all the donors. This CDR3 spans 15 amino acids. V lost 2 bases, J lost 7 bases, and 17 bases lay in between. CDR1 and CDR2 from the germline V gene are GTSNPN and SVGIG (reference sequence). The data were obtained in a study of shared clonotypes between healthy human individuals. Notes on the study in general: Across a handful of donors, naive CD4 shared roughly 5%, naive CD8 over 3%, memory CD4 about 2.5%, memory CD8 0.4%.

The table came from immunoSEQ multiplex PCR; TCRdb's copy has only in-frame clones and leaves some out. The sample consists of roughly 2 million clones, roughly 96% of them appearing once. This clonotype was sampled from a man between 18 and 35 years old in good health. V usage is TRBV30 and J usage is TRBJ1-4; no definite D call. The sample comprised naive CD4+ T cells sorted from blood. Subset defined: CD45RA+ positively selected. For the CDR3, the DNA is TGTGCCTGGAGTTCCCAAGGCGGTTGGAGTGAAAAACTGTTTTTT. It encodes CAWSSQGGWSEKLFF.